This TCR beta chain was identified during a study of cytomegalovirus exposure and HLA in healthy donors. Study background: Tens of millions of unique TCRs, all from HLA-typed donors, were included in an early release of the data.

This clone has more than one count but fewer than ten. PCR was performed using 60 Vbeta and 13 Jbeta primers. The table came from immunoSEQ multiplex PCR; TCRdb's copy has only in-frame clones and leaves some out. The sample shows over 100,000 clones, around 73% of them seen only once. From germline, CDR1 is MNHEY and CDR2 SVGAGI. V lost 2 bases and J 7 bases, leaving 8 bases between the germline ends. The CDR3 runs to 12 residues. V is TRBV6-5 and J is TRBJ1-2; perhaps TRBD1 as D (6 bases). The specimen was PBMCs. The source is a female donor in good health and CMV-seronegative. The chain's CDR3 is CASSYGGSGYTF. The CDR3 DNA sequence: TGTGCCAGCAGTTACGGGGGCTCTGGCTACACCTTC.